What follows is one T cell receptor (beta chain) and its context. Antigen unknown. Assay used: immunoSEQ multiplex PCR; TCRdb lists only in-frame clones, some missing. The sample comprises about 480,000 clones, around 88% of which are singletons, and 9.5% to 15% rests with the top ten. This entry belongs to a study of Ad26.COV2.S vaccination and SARS-CoV-2 variants. Treatment meaning: some 20 received Ad26.COV2.S at low or high dose, single or two shots; about 5 received placebo; per-sample allocation not given. Day 63 after the first injection of vaccine or placebo was the sampling time. General study findings and limits: Spike-specific TCR breadth was greater in vaccine than placebo recipients. Non-spike TCR breadth showed similarity between vaccine and placebo recipients. Breadth, reportedly substantial, characterized the spike-specific CD8+ and CD4+ T cell responses after vaccination.

The sequence was collected from a person aged 18 to 65 who received the Ad26.COV2.S COVID-19 vaccine or a placebo. Sequences were derived from peripheral blood, sampled in a trial of Ad26.COV2.S vaccine versus placebo.

CDR3: CASSLSGRSSYNEQFF. The CDR3 coding sequence is TGTGCCAGCAGCCTTAGCGGGCGTAGCTCCTACAATGAGCAGTTCTTC. The rearrangement uses TRBV27 and TRBJ2-1; 7 bases line up with TRBD2. This CDR3 is 16 amino acids long. V gave up 6 bases and J gave up 0 bases; unmatched junction bases: 8. The germline CDR1 and CDR2 sequences are MNHEY and SMNVEV (reference sequence).